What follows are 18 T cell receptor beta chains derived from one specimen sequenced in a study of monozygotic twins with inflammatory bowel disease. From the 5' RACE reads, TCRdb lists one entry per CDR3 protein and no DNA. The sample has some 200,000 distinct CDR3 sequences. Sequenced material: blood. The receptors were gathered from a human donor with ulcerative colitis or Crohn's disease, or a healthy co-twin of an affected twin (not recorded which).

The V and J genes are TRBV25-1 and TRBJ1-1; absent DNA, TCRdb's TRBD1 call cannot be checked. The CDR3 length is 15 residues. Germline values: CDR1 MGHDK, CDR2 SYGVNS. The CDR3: CASSESTGGRTEAFF.

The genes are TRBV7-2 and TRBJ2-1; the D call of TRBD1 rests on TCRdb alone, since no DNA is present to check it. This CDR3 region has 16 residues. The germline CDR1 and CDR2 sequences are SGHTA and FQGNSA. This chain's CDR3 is CASSPGGATVYNEQFF.

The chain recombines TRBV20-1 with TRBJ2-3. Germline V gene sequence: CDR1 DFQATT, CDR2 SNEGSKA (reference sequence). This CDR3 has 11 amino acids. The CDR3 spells CSAGGADTQYF.

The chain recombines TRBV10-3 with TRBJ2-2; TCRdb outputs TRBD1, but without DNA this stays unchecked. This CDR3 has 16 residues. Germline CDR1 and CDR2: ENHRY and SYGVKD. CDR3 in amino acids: CAISEGTGQGTGELFF.

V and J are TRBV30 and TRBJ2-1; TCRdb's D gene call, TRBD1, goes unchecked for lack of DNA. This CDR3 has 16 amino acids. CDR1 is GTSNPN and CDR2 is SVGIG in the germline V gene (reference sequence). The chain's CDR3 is CASSPPSGSLYNEQFF. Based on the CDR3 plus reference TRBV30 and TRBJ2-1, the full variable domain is SQTIHQWPATLVQPVGSPLSLECTVEGTSNPNLYWYRQAAGRGLQLLFYSVGIGQISSEVPQNLSASRPQDRQFILSSKKLLLSDSGFYLCASSPPSGSLYNEQFFGPGTRLTVL.

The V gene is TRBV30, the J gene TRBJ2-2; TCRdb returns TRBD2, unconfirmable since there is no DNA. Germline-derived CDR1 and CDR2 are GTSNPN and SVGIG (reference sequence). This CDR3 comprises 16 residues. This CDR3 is CAWSPLAGANTGELFF.

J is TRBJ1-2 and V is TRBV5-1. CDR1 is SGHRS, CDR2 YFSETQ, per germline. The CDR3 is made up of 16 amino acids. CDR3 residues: CASSLTTGAANYGYTF.

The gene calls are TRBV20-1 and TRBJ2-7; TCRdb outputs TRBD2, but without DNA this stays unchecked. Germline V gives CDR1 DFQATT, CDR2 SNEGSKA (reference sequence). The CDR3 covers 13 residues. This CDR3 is CSATGLAAYEQYF.

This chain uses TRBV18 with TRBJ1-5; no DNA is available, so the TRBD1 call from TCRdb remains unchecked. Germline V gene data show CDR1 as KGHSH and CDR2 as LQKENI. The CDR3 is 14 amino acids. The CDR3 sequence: CASSPSGTGEPQHF.

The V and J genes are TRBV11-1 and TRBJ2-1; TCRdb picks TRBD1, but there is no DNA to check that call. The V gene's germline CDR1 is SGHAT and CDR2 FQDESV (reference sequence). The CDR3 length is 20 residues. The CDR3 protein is CASSLQGQGVSTREWCEQFF.

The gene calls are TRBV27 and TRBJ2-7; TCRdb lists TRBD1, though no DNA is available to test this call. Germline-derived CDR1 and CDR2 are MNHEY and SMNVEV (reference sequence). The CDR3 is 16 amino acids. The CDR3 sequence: CASRWTGTESSYEQYF.

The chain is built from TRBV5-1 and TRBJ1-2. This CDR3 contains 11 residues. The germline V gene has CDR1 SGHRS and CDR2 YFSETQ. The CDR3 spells CASSNSHGYTF.

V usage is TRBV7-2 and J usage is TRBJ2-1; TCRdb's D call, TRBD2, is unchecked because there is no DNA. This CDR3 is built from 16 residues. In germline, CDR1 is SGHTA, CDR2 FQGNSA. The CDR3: CASTIVGGLAGVEQFF.

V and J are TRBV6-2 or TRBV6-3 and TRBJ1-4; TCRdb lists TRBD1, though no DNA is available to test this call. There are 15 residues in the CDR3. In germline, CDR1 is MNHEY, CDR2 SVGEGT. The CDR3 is CASSRLGTGLEKLFF.

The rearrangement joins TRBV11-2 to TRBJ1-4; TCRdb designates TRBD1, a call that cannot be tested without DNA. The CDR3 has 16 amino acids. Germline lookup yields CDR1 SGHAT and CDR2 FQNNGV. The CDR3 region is CASSRQPGQGDEKLFF. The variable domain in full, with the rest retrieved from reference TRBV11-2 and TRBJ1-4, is EAGVAQSPRYKIIEKRQSVAFWCNPISGHATLYWYQQILGQGPKLLIQFQNNGVVDDSQLPKDRFSAERLKGVDSTLKIQPAKLEDSAVYLCASSRQPGQGDEKLFFGSGTQLSVL.

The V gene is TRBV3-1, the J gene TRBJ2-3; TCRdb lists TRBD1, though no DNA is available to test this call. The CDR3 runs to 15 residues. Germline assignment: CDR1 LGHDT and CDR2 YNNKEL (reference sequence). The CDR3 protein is CASSKDRGFTDTQYF.

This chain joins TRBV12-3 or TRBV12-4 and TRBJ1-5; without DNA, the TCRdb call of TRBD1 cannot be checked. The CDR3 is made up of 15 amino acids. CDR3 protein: CASSLARAPNQPQHF.

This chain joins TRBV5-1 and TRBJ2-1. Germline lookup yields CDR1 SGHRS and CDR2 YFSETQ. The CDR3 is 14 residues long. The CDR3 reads CASSLESSYNEQFF.